The 7 T cell receptor beta chains below come from one sample, sequenced in a study of control samples from healthy donors and cancer patients. Profiled with immunoSEQ multiplex PCR; TCRdb holds only in-frame clones, not every one. The sample shows about 39,000 clones, over 65% of them seen only once. Specimen: blood. The receptor set was obtained from a man aged 60 to 69 in good health.

The J gene is TRBJ1-2, the V gene TRBV6-6; possibly TRBD1 for D (6 bases). The CDR3 runs to 14 residues. Germline V gene data show CDR1 as MNHNY and CDR2 as SVGAGI (reference sequence). V gave up 7 bases and J gave up 8 bases, with 20 bases separating them. The CDR3, as DNA: TGTGCCAGCATTAAGGGGGAGGCACGAGGAGGCTACACCTTC. Amino acids: CASIKGEARGGYTF.

This CDR3 reads CASSFLPGQGNGYSNQPQHF. The CDR3, as DNA: TGTGCCAGCAGTTTTCTCCCGGGACAGGGTAATGGATATAGCAATCAGCCCCAGCATTTT. The rearrangement links TRBV28 to TRBJ1-5; 9 positions agree with TRBD1. This CDR3 contains 20 residues. Unmatched junction bases numbered 15, after V lost 3 bases and J lost 0 bases. Germline CDR1 is MDHEN and CDR2 is SYDVKM.

The CDR3 DNA is TGTGCCAGCAGCTTTTTCAGGACAGGGAGTACTGAAGCTTTCTTT. It is translated as CASSFFRTGSTEAFF. The V call is TRBV5-6, the J call TRBJ1-1; 8 bases fit TRBD1. Per the germline V gene, CDR1 is SGHDT and CDR2 is YYEEEE. After removal of 2 bases from V and 5 bases from J, the junction contained 8 bases not matched to a gene. This CDR3 comprises 15 residues.

A few counts support this clone. The chain links TRBV6-2 or TRBV6-3 to TRBJ2-7; D perhaps matches TRBD1 (5 bases). V was pared by 5 bases and J by 3 bases, with 8 bases between. Germline V lookup: CDR1 MNHEY, CDR2 SVGEGT. The CDR3 loop spans 12 amino acids. The CDR3 region has the DNA TGTGCCAGCAGTGAGACAGACTACGAGCAGTACTTC. It specifies CASSETDYEQYF.

The chain links TRBV5-4 to TRBJ2-3; 8 positions match TRBD1. V lost 7 bases and J lost 3; bases outside the gene matches: 7. CDR3 size: 14 residues. The germline CDR1 and CDR2 sequences are SGHNT and YYREEE (reference sequence). The CDR3 bases are TGTGCCAGCCACTCTCGGACAGGGACAGATACGCAGTATTTT. Amino acids: CASHSRTGTDTQYF.

This chain links TRBV9 with TRBJ2-5; 8 bases line up with TRBD2. J lost 4 bases, V lost 2 bases, and 10 bases had no gene match. From germline, CDR1 is SGDLS and CDR2 YYNGEE. This CDR3 spans 16 amino acids. Written as DNA, the CDR3 is TGTGCCAGCAGCGTTGGCCCCGGGACTAGAGGAGAGACCCAGTACTTC. It is translated as CASSVGPGTRGETQYF.

This clone was observed once. The same CDR3 arises from other DNA sequences in this sample as well. This chain joins TRBV5-6 and TRBJ1-2, with D possibly TRBD1 on 5 matching bases. Germline V CDR1 and CDR2: SGHDT, YYEEEE. V lost 4 bases to trimming and J lost 1 base, with 23 bases between them. This CDR3 spans 18 amino acids. The DNA for the CDR3 is TGTGCCAGCAGCCGGATACGGGGTGGGGGGTGGTTTAACTATGGCTACACCTTC. It translates to CASSRIRGGGWFNYGYTF.